The 28 T cell receptor beta chains below come from one sample, sequenced in a study of shared clonotypes between healthy human individuals. Data came from immunoSEQ multiplex PCR; TCRdb stores just in-frame clones and leaves some out. The top ten hold 1.5% to 2% of the sample, which has about 2,200,000 clones, approximately 94% seen once. Naive CD8 cells comprised CD45RO-negative, CCR7-positively selected cells, excluding terminally differentiated effector memory CD45RA+ cells. Specimen: naive CD8+ T cells from PBMCs. All receptors come from a man aged 18 to 30 in good health. Some clones in this sample may be carry-over from other donors' samples.

This clone came up a few times. Different DNA sequences within this sample yield the same CDR3. V is TRBV11-2 and J is TRBJ2-7; unclear D gene. The CDR3 totals 12 residues. CDR1 is SGHAT, CDR2 FQNNGV, per germline. V was trimmed by 6 bases and J by 5 bases, leaving 11 bases between them. The CDR3 region is CASRGGPNEQYF. The CDR3 DNA follows: TGTGCCAGCAGGGGCGGCCCCAACGAGCAGTACTTC.

The rearrangement uses TRBV9 and TRBJ2-5; 7 nucleotides line up with TRBD2. Trimming cost V 3 bases and J 4 bases; bases outside gene matches: 9. CDR3 length equals 15 residues. Germline V CDR1 and CDR2: SGDLS, YYNGEE. The CDR3 here is CASSGQRGSAETQYF. DNA of the CDR3: TGTGCCAGCAGCGGACAGCGGGGCTCAGCAGAGACCCAGTACTTC.

This sequence joins TRBV4-3 and TRBJ1-1, with D perhaps matching TRBD1 (5 bases). The germline V and J ends were trimmed by 0 bases and 0 bases, with 20 bases remaining between them. CDR1 is LGHNA, CDR2 YSLEER, per germline. This CDR3 comprises 19 residues. CDR3 nucleotides: TGCGCCAGCAGCCAAGATTTTTGGATCGGGACGGAAATGAACACTGAAGCTTTCTTT. Its protein is CASSQDFWIGTEMNTEAFF.

The J gene is TRBJ2-4, the V gene TRBV5-1, with 7 bases lining up with TRBD2. The CDR3 has 15 amino acids. The trim removed 0 bases at V and 3 bases at J, leaving 3 bases unmatched. From germline, CDR1 is SGHRS and CDR2 YFSETQ. The CDR3 nucleotides read TGCGCCAGCAGCTTGGAGGGAGGGCACAAAAACATTCAGTACTTC. Its protein is CASSLEGGHKNIQYF.

The V and J genes are TRBV13 and TRBJ2-7; D possibly corresponds to TRBD2 (6 bases). Germline lookup yields CDR1 PRHDT and CDR2 FYEKMQ (reference sequence). Trimming took off 5 bases at V and 4 bases at J, with 12 bases between the two ends. This CDR3 is built from 13 residues. The CDR3 spells CASSPVGTYEQYF. The DNA for the CDR3 is TGTGCCAGCAGCCCGGTGGGGACTTACGAGCAGTACTTC.

This clone was recorded only once. J is TRBJ2-7 and V is TRBV7-2; TRBD2 is a possible D gene (6 bases). The CDR3 runs 16 residues. V lost 2 bases to trimming and J lost 0 bases, with 14 bases between them. Germline CDR1 is SGHTA and CDR2 is FQGNSA. Here the CDR3 reads CASSLPLEGDSYEQYF. In nucleotides, the CDR3 is TGTGCCAGCAGCTTACCCTTGGAGGGAGACTCCTACGAGCAGTACTTC.

Turning to this clone: This CDR3 is also generated by other DNA sequences in the sample. The chain uses TRBV25-1 and TRBJ1-1; D unclear. The CDR3 runs 13 residues. Germline V gives CDR1 MGHDK, CDR2 SYGVNS. Trimming cost V 1 base and J 4 bases, with 7 bases left between them. The DNA for the CDR3 is TGTGCCAGCAGTGAATCGGGCTCCACTGAAGCTTTCTTT. Translation: CASSESGSTEAFF.

This chain joins TRBV5-4 and TRBJ1-1, with TRBD1 identical over 7 bases. Losses at the gene ends were 3 bases for V and 8 bases for J; bases not matched to a gene: 1. This CDR3 comprises 11 residues. Germline loops: CDR1 SGHNT, CDR2 YYREEE (reference sequence). CDR3 bases: TGTGCCAGCAGCTCGACAGGGGAAGCTTTCTTT. Amino acids: CASSSTGEAFF.

This chain connects TRBV27 to TRBJ2-7; 9 nucleotides match TRBD2. This CDR3 is 15 amino acids long. The junction had 11 bases not matched to a gene; V was cut back by 6 bases and J by 5 bases. Germline lookup yields CDR1 MNHEY and CDR2 SMNVEV (reference sequence). The CDR3 nucleotides are TGTGCCAGCAGGAGAGCTAGCGGGATACTGGACGAGCAGTACTTC. Amino acids: CASRRASGILDEQYF.

The chain is built from TRBV9 and TRBJ2-7, with 7 nucleotides matching TRBD1. The CDR3 extends over 15 amino acids. CDR1 is SGDLS, CDR2 YYNGEE, per germline. V gave up 0 bases and J gave up 5 bases; unmatched junction bases: 8. CDR3 sequence (DNA): TGTGCCAGCAGCGTAGCTCATACAGGGGTCCACGAGCAGTACTTC. It specifies CASSVAHTGVHEQYF.

This rearrangement joins TRBV7-9 to TRBJ2-4; maybe TRBD2 (5 bases). V was clipped by 5 bases and J by 4 bases, with 12 bases between them. The CDR3 has 14 residues. CDR1 and CDR2 from the germline V gene are SEHNR and FQNEAQ (reference sequence). CDR3 in DNA: TGTGCCAGCAGCCCGGGTGGGGAGAAAAACATTCAGTACTTC. As protein: CASSPGGEKNIQYF.

The chain is built from TRBV7-9 and TRBJ2-7, with D possibly TRBD2 on 6 matching bases. The V gene's germline CDR1 is SEHNR and CDR2 FQNEAQ (reference sequence). Trimming stripped 3 bases from V and 11 bases from J, with 26 bases between. CDR3 length: 16 amino acids. CDR3 protein: CASSLGSSVDPTREYF. As DNA, the CDR3 is TGTGCCAGCAGCTTGGGGTCTAGCGTAGATCCTACGAGGGAGTACTTC.

The V gene is TRBV2, the J gene TRBJ1-1, with unresolved D. Trimming removed 5 bases from V and 6 bases from J, with 13 bases in between. There are 13 residues in the CDR3. Germline V gene lookup returns CDR1 SNHLY and CDR2 FYNNEI. In DNA, the CDR3 is TGTGCCAGCAGTAGCCTTATTAGTCCTGAAGCTTTCTTT. It codes for CASSSLISPEAFF.

The chain combines TRBV2 with TRBJ2-7; D is unresolved. The ends were cut back, 0 bases at V and 9 bases at J, with 12 bases in the middle. Germline-derived CDR1 and CDR2 are SNHLY and FYNNEI. There are 13 residues in the CDR3. The CDR3 DNA sequence: TGTGCCAGCAGTGAAGCGGGTATACGAGTGCAGTACTTC. This translates into CASSEAGIRVQYF.

This clone was seen a handful of times. The chain couples TRBV20-1 to TRBJ1-1; D not resolved. Per the germline V gene, CDR1 is DFQATT and CDR2 is SNEGSKA (reference sequence). This CDR3 spans 11 amino acids. The V end was cut by 3 bases, the J end by 5 bases, with 7 bases between. CDR3 amino acids: CSAREKTEAFF. In DNA form, the CDR3 reads TGCAGTGCTAGGGAGAAAACTGAAGCTTTCTTT.

As to this clone: The same CDR3 also results from other DNA sequences found in this sample. The chain carries TRBV27 and TRBJ2-7; TRBD1 matches 7 bases. This CDR3 is built from 13 residues. CDR1 and CDR2 (germline): MNHEY, SMNVEV (reference sequence). Trimming cost V 5 bases and J 5 bases; bases outside gene matches: 6. The CDR3: CASSLLQGNEQYF. The CDR3 DNA is TGTGCCAGCAGTCTCCTACAGGGGAACGAGCAGTACTTC.

This clone turned up a few times. The chain has TRBV2 and TRBJ1-5, with 8 bases fitting TRBD1. CDR3 length: 15 amino acids. J gave up 4 bases and V 4 bases, and 6 bases lay outside the gene matches. Germline V gene lookup returns CDR1 SNHLY and CDR2 FYNNEI. The CDR3 loop is CASSVQGQGNQPQHF. CDR3 DNA sequence: TGTGCCAGCAGTGTGCAAGGACAGGGTAATCAGCCCCAGCATTTT.

The chain recombines TRBV29-1 with TRBJ2-3; the match to TRBD2 covers 8 bases. The CDR3 totals 15 residues. Germline loops: CDR1 SQVTM, CDR2 ANQGSEA. V dropped 7 bases and J dropped 0; count of bases not matched to a gene: 9. The CDR3 reads CSESRTSQSTDTQYF. The CDR3 bases are TGCAGCGAGTCCAGGACTAGCCAAAGCACAGATACGCAGTATTTT.

J is TRBJ2-7 and V is TRBV27; D is uncertain. This CDR3 contains 14 residues. V was clipped by 8 bases and J by 6 bases, with 20 bases between them. CDR1 and CDR2 (germline): MNHEY, SMNVEV (reference sequence). The CDR3 here is CASGKLLAPGEQYF. Here the CDR3 DNA reads TGTGCCAGCGGCAAGCTGTTAGCCCCAGGCGAGCAGTACTTC.

In its sample, this clone was seen a few times. The gene calls are TRBV6-5 and TRBJ2-5, with D perhaps matching TRBD1 or TRBD2 (5 bases each). Trimming stripped 6 bases from V and 5 bases from J, with 16 bases between. Germline V CDR1 and CDR2: MNHEY, SVGAGI. CDR3 length equals 14 residues. The CDR3 nucleotides read TGTGCCAGCAGGTTCAGGGAAGGGGAGGAGACCCAGTACTTC. Protein sequence: CASRFREGEETQYF.

The chain employs TRBV7-9 and TRBJ2-2; TRBD1 matches 7 bases. Germline trimming cut 5 bases from V and 1 base from J; bases unmatched to any gene: 4. CDR3 length: 15 residues. Germline CDR1 and CDR2: SEHNR and FQNEAQ (reference sequence). This chain's CDR3 is CASSHGTENTGELFF. CDR3 in DNA: TGTGCCAGCAGCCACGGGACAGAGAACACCGGGGAGCTGTTTTTT.

Regarding this clone: Distinct nucleotide sequences in the sample also encode this CDR3. The rearrangement joins TRBV19 to TRBJ2-3; possibly TRBD2 for D (5 bases). Per the germline V gene, CDR1 is LNHDA and CDR2 is SQIVND (reference sequence). V dropped 5 bases and J dropped 0 bases, with 12 bases sitting between them. This CDR3 comprises 15 residues. As DNA, the CDR3 is TGTGCCAGTAGTCTACGGGGTACCAGCACAGATACGCAGTATTTT. Amino acid sequence: CASSLRGTSTDTQYF.

J is TRBJ1-3 and V is TRBV5-1; 8 nucleotides line up with TRBD1. Germline V gives CDR1 SGHRS, CDR2 YFSETQ. The CDR3 runs to 15 residues. With 5 bases clipped from V and 2 bases from J, the junction kept 6 bases outside the gene matches. The DNA for the CDR3 is TGCGCCAGCAGAATTGGACAGGGTGCTGGAAACACCATATATTTT. It is translated as CASRIGQGAGNTIYF.

The chain has TRBV5-4 and TRBJ2-3; D remains unclear. Germline loops: CDR1 SGHNT, CDR2 YYREEE (reference sequence). The CDR3 contains 10 residues. Between the trimmed V and J ends, which lost 10 bases and 6 bases, there was a span of 9 bases. Here the CDR3 reads CAFGYDTQYF. The CDR3 nucleotides are TGTGCCTTTGGCTATGATACGCAGTATTTT.

The rearrangement links TRBV6-5 to TRBJ2-7; 9 bases are a match to TRBD2. Germline loops: CDR1 MNHEY, CDR2 SVGAGI. The CDR3 runs to 14 residues. Trimming took 0 bases from V and 5 from J; bases not matched to a gene: 2. The CDR3 protein is CASSYSSSGNEQYF. CDR3 sequence (DNA): TGTGCCAGCAGTTACTCGTCTAGCGGGAACGAGCAGTACTTC.

The chain has TRBV18 and TRBJ2-7; D assignment may be TRBD1 or TRBD2 (5 bases each). There are 15 residues in the CDR3. Trimming left V 2 bases short and J 3 bases short, with 14 bases between. Germline loops: CDR1 KGHSH, CDR2 LQKENI. DNA for the CDR3: TGTGCCAGCTCACCAACGGGGCAGCATCTCTACGAGCAGTACTTC. It specifies CASSPTGQHLYEQYF.

This clone was detected only once. The V call is TRBV27, the J call TRBJ2-1; possible D gene TRBD2, 6 bases. The CDR3 covers 14 residues. The germline gives CDR1 MNHEY, CDR2 SMNVEV (reference sequence). The V end was cut by 6 bases, the J end by 3 bases, with 12 bases between. The DNA of the CDR3 is TGTGCCAGCAGAATCAGGGACTTCTACAATGAGCAGTTCTTC. Its translation: CASRIRDFYNEQFF.

The chain joins TRBV5-4 to TRBJ2-5; 8 bases are shared with TRBD1. Per the germline V gene, CDR1 is SGHNT and CDR2 is YYREEE (reference sequence). The V and J ends lost 0 bases and 0 bases, in that order; junction bases with no gene match: 1. This CDR3 region has 15 residues. CDR3 protein: CASSLGRGHQETQYF. Here the CDR3 DNA reads TGTGCCAGCAGCTTGGGCAGGGGGCACCAAGAGACCCAGTACTTC. Looking up the rest from reference TRBV5-4 and TRBJ2-5 gives the full variable domain: ETGVTQSPTHLIKTRGQQVTLRCSSQSGHNTVSWYQQALGQGPQFIFQYYREEENGRGNFPPRFSGLQFPNYSSELNVNALELDDSALYLCASSLGRGHQETQYFGPGTRLLVL.